This T cell receptor (beta chain) appears in the sequencing data of a study of blood T cell repertoires in COVID-19. In the study overall: Researchers got acute and convalescent COVID-19 samples from the United States, Italy and Spain.

Per the original methods: For nucleated cells, counts were estimated from reference gene primer amplification. Assay used: immunoSEQ multiplex PCR; TCRdb lists only in-frame clones, some missing. V, J and clone size were drawn from that table, and D and trimming were deduced from the DNA. The sample shows about 300,000 clones, 70% to 90% of them seen only once. CDR1 is LGHNA and CDR2 is YNFKEQ in the germline V gene. V was clipped by 1 base and J by 0 bases, with 7 bases between them. The CDR3 runs 15 residues. Adults between about 18 and 89 years of age took part from fewer than 30 US areas. Among Cohort 3 donors, those recovered had two negative PCRs, clearance, or symptom resolution.

This receptor was obtained from a woman in her twenties or thirties who had recovered from COVID-19. The chain is built from TRBV4-2 and TRBJ1-5; D uncertain. Material for sequencing was PBMCs or T cells enriched from blood (not recorded which). The CDR3 is CASSQGRYSNQPQHF. The CDR3 nucleotides read TGTGCCAGCAGCCAAGGGAGGTATAGCAATCAGCCCCAGCATTTT.